The 30 T cell receptor beta chains given below trace back to one sample, sequenced in a study of cytomegalovirus exposure and HLA in healthy donors. Primers for the PCR totalled 60 Vbeta and 13 Jbeta. This table comes from immunoSEQ multiplex PCR, and its TCRdb copy is limited to in-frame clones, with some not included. The table lists 150,000 or so clones, 65% to 85% of them singletons. Sample: PBMCs. These receptors originate from a middle-aged man in good health and CMV-seropositive.

The CDR3 DNA reads TGTGCCAGTAGTATGGACGGGACTAGCGGTAACAATGAGCAGTTCTTC. Its protein product is CASSMDGTSGNNEQFF. This chain joins TRBV19 and TRBJ2-1; 11 bases agree with TRBD2. The ends lost 3 bases at V and 5 bases at J; junction bases unmatched: 6. Germline V gene sequence: CDR1 LNHDA, CDR2 SQIVND (reference sequence). CDR3 length: 16 amino acids.

The chain couples TRBV6-1 to TRBJ1-5; D gene uncertain. The CDR3 loop spans 14 amino acids. Per the germline V gene, CDR1 is MNHNS and CDR2 is SASEGT. The V end was cut by 9 bases, the J end by 0 bases, with 12 bases between. The CDR3 bases are TGTGCCAGTACCCTCAGAATTAGCAATCAGCCCCAGCATTTT. It translates to CASTLRISNQPQHF.

The genes are TRBV6-5 and TRBJ1-3; tentatively, D is TRBD1 (5 bases). Germline CDR1 and CDR2: MNHEY and SVGAGI. The CDR3 spans 15 residues. Trimming took 4 bases from V and 6 from J, leaving 16 bases between them. CDR3: CASSLTEPLSNTIYF. As DNA, the CDR3 is TGTGCCAGCAGTTTGACAGAACCATTGTCAAACACCATATATTTT.

The V gene is TRBV5-1, the J gene TRBJ2-7; 14 positions match TRBD2. The germline CDR1 and CDR2 sequences are SGHRS and YFSETQ. The J segment lost 1 base and the V segment lost 3 bases, leaving 9 bases of the junction unmatched. CDR3 size: 18 residues. The CDR3 spells CASSSPGLAGGRSYEQYF. DNA for the CDR3: TGCGCCAGCAGCTCACCCGGACTAGCGGGGGGCCGATCCTACGAGCAGTACTTC.

J is TRBJ1-2 and V is TRBV7-2, with D possibly matching TRBD1 (5 bases). The CDR3 extends over 14 amino acids. The V gene's germline CDR1 is SGHTA and CDR2 FQGNSA. V lost 5 bases and J 4 bases, leaving 14 bases between the germline ends. DNA of the CDR3: TGTGCCAGCAGCAGAAGGGGTTCGGGCTATGGCTACACCTTC. Encoded protein: CASSRRGSGYGYTF. The complete variable domain, with remaining parts taken from reference TRBV7-2 and TRBJ1-2, reads GAGVSQSPSNKVTEKGKDVELRCDPISGHTALYWYRQSLGQGLEFLIYFQGNSAPDKSGLPSDRFSAERTGGSVSTLTIQRTQQEDSAVYLCASSRRGSGYGYTFGSGTRLTVV.

CDR3 bases: TGCGCCAGCAGCCAGACAGGGACTAACTATGGCTACACCTTC. This translates into CASSQTGTNYGYTF. V and J are TRBV5-1 and TRBJ1-2; 7 bases fit TRBD1. Germline CDR1 reads SGHRS; CDR2 reads YFSETQ. Trimming removed 4 bases from V and 0 bases from J; junction bases left unmatched: 3. The CDR3 loop spans 14 amino acids. Using reference TRBV5-1 and TRBJ1-2 for the parts outside the CDR3, the full variable domain is KAGVTQTPRYLIKTRGQQVTLSCSPISGHRSVSWYQQTPGQGLQFLFEYFSETQRNKGNFPGRFSGRQFSNSRSEMNVSTLELGDSALYLCASSQTGTNYGYTFGSGTRLTVV.

The rearrangement links TRBV7-9 to TRBJ2-5; D perhaps matches TRBD2 (6 bases). Germline V gene sequence: CDR1 SEHNR, CDR2 FQNEAQ (reference sequence). The CDR3 runs to 14 residues. V lost 1 base to trimming and J lost 5 bases, with 11 bases between them. In nucleotides, the CDR3 is TGTGCCAGCAGCTTAGGGTGGGCGGGGGAGACCCAGTACTTC. It yields the protein CASSLGWAGETQYF.

V is TRBV25-1 and J is TRBJ1-2; a possible D gene is TRBD1 (5 bases). The ends were cut back, 1 base at V and 8 bases at J, with 14 bases in the middle. Per the germline V gene, CDR1 is MGHDK and CDR2 is SYGVNS. This CDR3 comprises 14 residues. The CDR3 DNA is TGTGCCAGCAGTGAATTCGGCAGGGCAGGCGGCTACACCTTC. It encodes CASSEFGRAGGYTF.

The rearrangement joins TRBV9 to TRBJ1-1, with D perhaps matching TRBD1 (6 bases). Between the trimmed V and J ends, which lost 5 bases and 2 bases, there was a span of 16 bases. Germline V lookup: CDR1 SGDLS, CDR2 YYNGEE. The CDR3 sequence is 15 residues long. The CDR3 bases are TGTGCCAGCAGACAGGGAGGGAGGAGAAACACTGAAGCTTTCTTT. Protein product: CASRQGGRRNTEAFF.

This clone was picked up a small number of times. The CDR3 spells CASSLLGRGIGSPLHF. CDR3 DNA: TGCGCCAGCAGCTTGTTGGGCAGGGGTATAGGATCACCCCTCCACTTT. This chain joins TRBV5-1 and TRBJ1-6; D perhaps matches TRBD1 (6 bases). V shed 1 base and J shed 10 bases, with 18 bases lying between them. The CDR3 sequence is 16 residues long. Germline CDR1 is SGHRS and CDR2 is YFSETQ.

This rearrangement joins TRBV19 to TRBJ2-3, with D perhaps matching TRBD2 (8 bases). This CDR3 has 17 residues. CDR1 is LNHDA, CDR2 SQIVND, per germline (reference sequence). V lost 5 bases and J 3 bases, leaving 21 bases between the germline ends. CDR3 sequence reads: CASSSLGGGGPTDTQYF. In DNA, the CDR3 is TGTGCCAGTAGTTCCCTAGGGGGCGGGGGGCCTACAGATACGCAGTATTTT.

The V call is TRBV5-4, the J call TRBJ2-5; 7 bases align to TRBD2. CDR3 length: 15 residues. V gave up 2 bases and J gave up 4 bases; unmatched junction bases: 8. The V gene's germline CDR1 is SGHNT and CDR2 YYREEE (reference sequence). The CDR3 here is CASSFGLDWGETQYF. CDR3 DNA: TGTGCCAGCAGCTTTGGACTAGATTGGGGAGAGACCCAGTACTTC.

This clone was observed a few times. V usage is TRBV5-4 and J usage is TRBJ1-6; 7 nucleotides align to TRBD1. This CDR3 has 15 residues. The germline V gene encodes CDR1 SGHNT and CDR2 YYREEE (reference sequence). Trimming cost V 4 bases and J 6 bases; bases outside gene matches: 7. CDR3: CASSPRQGGNSPLHF. CDR3 sequence (DNA): TGTGCCAGCAGCCCGCGACAGGGAGGTAATTCACCCCTCCACTTT.

The chain employs TRBV7-9 and TRBJ2-3, with TRBD1 as a possible D gene (6 bases). CDR1 and CDR2 from the germline V gene are SEHNR and FQNEAQ (reference sequence). The length of the CDR3 is 14 residues. With 10 bases removed from V and 3 bases from J, the gap between germline ends came to 17 bases. The CDR3 spells CATSGAFRTDTQYF. The CDR3 DNA follows: TGTGCCACCTCAGGGGCCTTCAGGACAGATACGCAGTATTTT.

The V and J genes are TRBV28 and TRBJ1-5; no reliable D call. Germline values: CDR1 MDHEN, CDR2 SYDVKM. The CDR3 extends over 11 amino acids. V lost 4 bases to trimming and J lost 9 bases, with 7 bases between them. CDR3 protein: CASSSPRPQHF. The DNA for the CDR3 is TGTGCCAGCAGTTCCCCCAGGCCCCAGCATTTT. Drawing the rest from reference TRBV28 and TRBJ1-5, the complete variable domain is DVKVTQSSRYLVKRTGEKVFLECVQDMDHENMFWYRQDPGLGLRLIYFSYDVKMKEKGDIPEGYSVSREKKERFSLILESASTNQTSMYLCASSSPRPQHFGDGTRLSIL.

This sequence joins TRBV20-1 and TRBJ1-2; the D is unclear. V gave up 6 bases and J gave up 5 bases, with 7 bases separating them. This CDR3 spans 10 amino acids. The germline V gene encodes CDR1 DFQATT and CDR2 SNEGSKA (reference sequence). CDR3 coding DNA: TGCAGTGCGCGGGCGTATGGCTACACCTTC. It yields the protein CSARAYGYTF.

The chain combines TRBV7-9 with TRBJ1-2; TRBD1 is a possible D gene (5 bases). V lost 2 bases and J 8 bases, leaving 12 bases between the germline ends. This CDR3 is 13 amino acids long. Germline CDR1 is SEHNR and CDR2 is FQNEAQ (reference sequence). DNA for the CDR3: TGTGCCAGCAGCTTATATGGGGCGCGGGGCTACACCTTC. This encodes CASSLYGARGYTF. The full variable domain, in which reference TRBV7-9 and TRBJ1-2 provide the parts outside the CDR3, is DTGVSQNPRHKITKRGQNVTFRCDPISEHNRLYWYRQTLGQGPEFLTYFQNEAQLEKSRLLSDRFSAERPKGSFSTLEIQRTEQGDSAMYLCASSLYGARGYTFGSGTRLTVV.

A remark on this clone: This same CDR3 is encoded by further DNA sequences in the sample. This rearrangement joins TRBV18 to TRBJ2-3, with 7 bases matching TRBD1. CDR1 is KGHSH, CDR2 LQKENI, per germline. The CDR3 has 15 amino acids. V gave up 3 bases and J gave up 2 bases; unmatched junction bases: 5. The DNA of the CDR3 is TGTGCCAGCTCACCGCAAACAGGGGCCACAGATACGCAGTATTTT. Protein: CASSPQTGATDTQYF. The variable domain in full, completed from reference TRBV18 and TRBJ2-3, reads NAGVMQNPRHLVRRRGQEARLRCSPMKGHSHVYWYRQLPEEGLKFMVYLQKENIIDESGMPKERFSAEFPKEGPSILRIQQVVRGDSAAYFCASSPQTGATDTQYFGPGTRLTVL.

The chain carries TRBV25-1 and TRBJ2-1; D is possibly TRBD1 (5 bases). Germline-derived CDR1 and CDR2 are MGHDK and SYGVNS. The CDR3 is made up of 18 amino acids. V was clipped by 1 base and J by 3 bases, with 19 bases between them. The CDR3: CASSELSIVAGIYNEQFF. CDR3 sequence (DNA): TGTGCCAGCAGTGAATTATCCATCGTTGCAGGGATCTACAATGAGCAGTTCTTC.

The genes are TRBV7-2 and TRBJ1-6; no clear D gene. V lost 6 bases to trimming and J lost 0 bases, with 18 bases between them. CDR3 length: 18 residues. Germline-derived CDR1 and CDR2 are SGHTA and FQGNSA. The CDR3 sequence is CASRLFPGESSYNSPLHF. The CDR3 nucleotides read TGTGCCAGCAGACTCTTTCCGGGTGAAAGCTCCTATAATTCACCCCTCCACTTT.

The chain joins TRBV6-1 to TRBJ2-7; D remains ambiguous. Germline loops: CDR1 MNHNS, CDR2 SASEGT. CDR3 length: 12 residues. Deletions cut 3 bases from V and 6 bases from J, with 9 bases between. The CDR3 DNA reads as TGTGCCAGCAGTGATCAATGGGCCGAGCAGTACTTC. This gives the protein CASSDQWAEQYF.

The rearrangement uses TRBV15 and TRBJ2-1, with TRBD2 identical over 9 bases. Per germline, CDR1 LNHNV and CDR2 YYDKDF (reference sequence). The CDR3 runs to 18 residues. The V gene end was trimmed by 0 bases and the J gene end by 0 bases; junction bases not matched to a gene: 6. CDR3 protein: CATSRDPAGGTSYNEQFF. Written as DNA, the CDR3 is TGTGCCACCAGCAGAGATCCAGCGGGGGGCACCTCCTACAATGAGCAGTTCTTC.

The genes are TRBV9 and TRBJ2-4; TRBD2 matches 9 bases. This CDR3 contains 14 residues. Germline V gene sequence: CDR1 SGDLS, CDR2 YYNGEE. The V segment lost 0 bases and the J segment 11 bases; nucleotides outside the gene matches: 6. This CDR3 reads CASSVGNSGGVQYF. The DNA for the CDR3 is TGTGCCAGCAGCGTAGGTAATAGCGGGGGTGTTCAGTACTTC.

The chain has TRBV7-2 and TRBJ1-2, with 11 bases that match TRBD1. Germline loops: CDR1 SGHTA, CDR2 FQGNSA. The ends lost 5 bases at V and 2 bases at J; junction bases unmatched: 10. CDR3 length: 17 amino acids. The DNA for the CDR3 is TGTGCCAGCAGCCCAGGAGGACAGGGGGCAATAAACTATGGCTACACCTTC. Translated, it gives CASSPGGQGAINYGYTF.

This clone was picked up a small number of times. The chain uses TRBV19 and TRBJ1-5; D remains unclear. The ends were cut back, 4 bases at V and 7 bases at J, with 11 bases in the middle. CDR1 and CDR2 (germline): LNHDA, SQIVND (reference sequence). The CDR3 covers 13 residues. The CDR3 is CASSTQSGQPQHF. In nucleotides, the CDR3 is TGTGCCAGTAGTACACAGTCCGGACAGCCCCAGCATTTT.

The gene calls are TRBV2 and TRBJ2-7; 8 bases match TRBD2. V was pared by 6 bases and J by 1 base, with 8 bases of the junction left unmatched. This CDR3 contains 15 residues. Per the germline V gene, CDR1 is SNHLY and CDR2 is FYNNEI. Here the CDR3 reads CASRATRGGSYEQYF. The CDR3 DNA is TGTGCCAGCAGGGCTACCCGGGGGGGTTCCTACGAGCAGTACTTC.

The gene calls are TRBV7-9 and TRBJ2-3; 7 bases match TRBD1. J lost 3 bases, V lost 5 bases, and 5 bases had no gene match. The CDR3 is made up of 14 amino acids. Germline-derived CDR1 and CDR2 are SEHNR and FQNEAQ (reference sequence). In DNA form, the CDR3 reads TGTGCCAGCAGCATACAGGGGATAACAGATACGCAGTATTTT. Its protein is CASSIQGITDTQYF.

In this sample, this clone turned up a few times. The V call is TRBV7-2, the J call TRBJ1-1; unclear D gene. This CDR3 contains 12 residues. The V and J ends lost 2 bases and 5 bases respectively, with 6 bases between them. CDR1 and CDR2 (germline): SGHTA, FQGNSA. DNA of the CDR3: TGTGCCAGCAGCTTATCCGGGACTGAAGCTTTCTTT. This gives the protein CASSLSGTEAFF.

The chain has TRBV9 and TRBJ1-6, with 7 positions matching TRBD1. V lost 3 bases and J lost 10; bases outside the gene matches: 10. CDR3 length: 15 residues. From germline, CDR1 is SGDLS and CDR2 YYNGEE. The CDR3 spells CASSAGTVKGSPLHF. The CDR3 bases are TGTGCCAGCAGCGCCGGGACAGTCAAAGGATCACCCCTCCACTTT.

The chain carries TRBV6-6 and TRBJ2-7; perhaps TRBD1 as D (5 bases). Trimming left V 7 bases short and J 3 bases short, with 16 bases between. The germline CDR1 and CDR2 sequences are MNHNY and SVGAGI (reference sequence). The CDR3 contains 14 residues. The DNA for the CDR3 is TGTGCCAGCACCGAATCCAGGGTTTTCTACGAGCAGTACTTC. This gives the protein CASTESRVFYEQYF.